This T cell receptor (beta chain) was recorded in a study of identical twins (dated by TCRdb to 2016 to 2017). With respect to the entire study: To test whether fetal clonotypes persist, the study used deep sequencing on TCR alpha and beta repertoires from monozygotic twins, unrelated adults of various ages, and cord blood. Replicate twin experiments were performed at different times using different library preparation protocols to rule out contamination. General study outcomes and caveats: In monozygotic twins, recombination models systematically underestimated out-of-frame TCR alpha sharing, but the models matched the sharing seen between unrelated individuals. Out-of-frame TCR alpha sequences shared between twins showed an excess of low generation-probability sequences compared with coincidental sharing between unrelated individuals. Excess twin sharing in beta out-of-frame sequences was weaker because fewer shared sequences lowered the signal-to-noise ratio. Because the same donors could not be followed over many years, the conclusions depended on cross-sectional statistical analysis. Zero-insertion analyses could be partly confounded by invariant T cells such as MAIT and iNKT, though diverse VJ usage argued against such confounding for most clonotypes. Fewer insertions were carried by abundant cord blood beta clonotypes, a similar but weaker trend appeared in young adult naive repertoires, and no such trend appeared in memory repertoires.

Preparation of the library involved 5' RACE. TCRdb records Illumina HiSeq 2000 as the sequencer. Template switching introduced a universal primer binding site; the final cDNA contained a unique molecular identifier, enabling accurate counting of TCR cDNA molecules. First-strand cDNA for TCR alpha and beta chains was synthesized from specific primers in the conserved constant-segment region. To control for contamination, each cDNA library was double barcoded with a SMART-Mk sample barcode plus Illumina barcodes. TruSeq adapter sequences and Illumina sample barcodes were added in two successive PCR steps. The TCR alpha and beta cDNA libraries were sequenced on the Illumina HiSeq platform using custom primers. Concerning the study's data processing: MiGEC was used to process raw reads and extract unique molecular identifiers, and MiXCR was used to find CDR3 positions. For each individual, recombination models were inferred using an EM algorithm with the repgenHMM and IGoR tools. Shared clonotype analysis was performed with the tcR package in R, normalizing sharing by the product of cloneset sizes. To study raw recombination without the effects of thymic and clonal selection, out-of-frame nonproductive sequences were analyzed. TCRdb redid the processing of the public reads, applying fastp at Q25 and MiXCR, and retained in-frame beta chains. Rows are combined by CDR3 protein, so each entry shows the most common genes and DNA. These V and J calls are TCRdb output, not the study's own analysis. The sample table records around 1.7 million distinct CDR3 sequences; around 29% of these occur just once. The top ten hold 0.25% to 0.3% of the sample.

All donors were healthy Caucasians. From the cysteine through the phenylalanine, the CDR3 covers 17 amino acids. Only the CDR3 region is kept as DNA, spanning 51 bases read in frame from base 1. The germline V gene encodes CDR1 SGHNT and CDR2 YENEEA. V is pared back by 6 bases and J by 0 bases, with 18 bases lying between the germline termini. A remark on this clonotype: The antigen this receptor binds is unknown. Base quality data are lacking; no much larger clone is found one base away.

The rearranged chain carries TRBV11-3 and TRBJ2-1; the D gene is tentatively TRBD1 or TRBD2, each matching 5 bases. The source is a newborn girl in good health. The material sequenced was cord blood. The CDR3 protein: CASSPYRGRSSYNEQFF. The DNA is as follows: TGTGCCAGCAGTCCCTATCGGGGACGGAGCTCCTACAATGAGCAGTTCTTC.